Presented here are 5 T cell receptor beta chains from one specimen sequenced in a study of blood T cells in healthy people across ages. The use of a sample-barcoded 5' primer and a J-beta primer mix characterized a second PCR of about 7 to 12 cycles. From the 5' RACE reads, TCRdb called clonotypes with MiXCR, one entry per CDR3 protein. The sample has 800,000 to 950,000 distinct CDR3 sequences; 45% to 50% are singletons. The sample taken for sequencing was blood. The receptor set was obtained from a man aged 30-40 years in good health.

This clonotype appeared a single time. The gene calls are TRBV28 and TRBJ2-1, with a possible D match to TRBD2 (5 bases). Germline V CDR1 and CDR2: MDHEN, SYDVKM. The CDR3 sequence is 16 residues long. V was pared by 6 bases and J by 9 bases, with 24 bases between. The CDR3 coding sequence is TGTGCCAGCAGCAGCCCAAGGGAGTTAAACCACAGTGAGCAGTTCTTC. This sequence encodes CASSSPRELNHSEQFF.

The chain joins TRBV6-6 to TRBJ2-1; D call uncertain. Trimming shortened V by 5 bases and J by 0 bases, and 14 bases separated the two germline ends. Germline loops: CDR1 MNHNY, CDR2 SVGAGI (reference sequence). The CDR3 has 16 residues. The DNA of the CDR3 is TGTGCCAGCAGTAGCTACCGCGTTAGCTCCTACAATGAGCAGTTCTTC. It specifies CASSSYRVSSYNEQFF.

This chain connects TRBV12-3 or TRBV12-4 to TRBJ2-3; D unresolved. The CDR3 extends over 13 amino acids. Trimming stripped 5 bases from V and 6 bases from J, with 12 bases between. CDR3: CASSARRSDTQYF. The CDR3 DNA follows: TGTGCCAGCAGTGCTCGACGGTCGGATACGCAGTATTTT.

The J gene is TRBJ2-1, the V gene TRBV24-1; 10 bases are a match to TRBD2. V trimming: 3 bases; J trimming: 4 bases; junction bases outside the gene matches: 5. This CDR3 region has 16 residues. Germline CDR1 reads KGHDR; CDR2 reads SFDVKD. CDR3: CATSDPGTSAYNEQFF. CDR3 nucleotides: TGTGCCACCAGTGATCCCGGGACTAGCGCTTACAATGAGCAGTTCTTC.

This clonotype has more than one count but fewer than ten. This chain connects TRBV6-6 to TRBJ2-5; perhaps D is TRBD1 or TRBD2 (5 bases each). CDR3 length: 14 amino acids. Between the trimmed V and J ends, which lost 5 bases and 4 bases, there was a span of 14 bases. The germline V gene encodes CDR1 MNHNY and CDR2 SVGAGI (reference sequence). CDR3: CASSRDGFGETQYF. The CDR3 DNA is TGTGCCAGCAGTCGGGACGGATTTGGAGAGACCCAGTACTTC.